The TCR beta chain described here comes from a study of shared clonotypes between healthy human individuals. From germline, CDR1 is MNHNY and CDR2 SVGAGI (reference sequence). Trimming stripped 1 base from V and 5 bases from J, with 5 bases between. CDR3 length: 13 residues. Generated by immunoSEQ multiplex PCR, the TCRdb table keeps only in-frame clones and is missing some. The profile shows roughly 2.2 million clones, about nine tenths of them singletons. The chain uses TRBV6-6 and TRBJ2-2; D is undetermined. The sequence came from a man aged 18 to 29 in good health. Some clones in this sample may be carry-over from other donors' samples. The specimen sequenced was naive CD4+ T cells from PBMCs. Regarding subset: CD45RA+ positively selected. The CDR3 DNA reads TGTGCCAGCAGTTACTGGAATACCGGGGAGCTGTTTTTT. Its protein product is CASSYWNTGELFF.